This T cell receptor (beta chain) was obtained from a study of blood T cell repertoires in COVID-19. This clone has more than one count but fewer than ten. The same CDR3 is also encoded by other DNA sequences in this sample. The repertoire was sequenced with immunoSEQ multiplex PCR; TCRdb's copy has only in-frame clones and lacks some. The repertoire holds 400,000 or so clones, with around 86% as singletons. Germline trimming cut 4 bases from V and 3 bases from J; bases unmatched to any gene: 0. The V gene's germline CDR1 is SQVTM and CDR2 ANQGSEA. The CDR3 consists of 13 residues. Sample: peripheral blood. This TCR was sampled from a human donor in a cohort sampled during active COVID-19. The chain employs TRBV29-1 and TRBJ2-7, with 13 positions matching TRBD2. CDR3 DNA sequence: TGCAGCGTTGGGACTAGCGGGAGCTACGAGCAGTACTTC. It codes for CSVGTSGSYEQYF.